This T cell receptor beta chain stems from a study of blood T cell repertoires in COVID-19. Study context: Sample material is recorded as cDNA or gDNA derived from T cells, B-cell-depleted T cells, or PBMCs.

Per the authors' pipeline: Scientists estimated how many nucleated cells there were by amplifying reference gene primers. TCRdb's table, derived via immunoSEQ multiplex PCR, lists solely in-frame clones and lacks some. The DNA gave D and trimming, while V, J and clone size come from that table. Altogether tens of thousands of clones are present, 87% being singletons, with the ten largest covering 8.8%. Germline assignment: CDR1 SGHAT and CDR2 FQNNGV. V shed 0 bases and J shed 3 bases, with 9 bases lying between them. This CDR3 comprises 14 residues. The clonotype comes from a human donor with active COVID-19. The donor label of this sample is uncertain. Input material: peripheral blood. The chain links TRBV11-2 to TRBJ2-7; D is undetermined. This CDR3 reads CASSLDLSVYEQYF. CDR3 nucleotide sequence: TGTGCCAGCAGCTTAGATCTCTCGGTCTACGAGCAGTACTTC.